The entry below describes one TCR beta chain. This record belongs to a study of blood T cell repertoires in COVID-19. About the study: Sample material is recorded as cDNA or gDNA derived from T cells, B-cell-depleted T cells, or PBMCs.

Sequencing used immunoSEQ multiplex PCR; TCRdb keeps in-frame clones, though not all of them. The sample shows roughly 68,000 clones, over 75% of them seen only once. CDR1 and CDR2 (germline): SGHTA, FQGNSA. Trimming took off 2 bases at V and 5 bases at J, with 13 bases between the two ends. The CDR3 spans 14 residues. V and J are TRBV7-2 and TRBJ2-7, with TRBD2 as a possible D gene (5 bases). The receptor comes from a man in his forties with COVID-19, enrolled during active disease. The sample consisted of peripheral blood. In DNA, the CDR3 is TGTGCCAGCAGCTTACCCTTAGAGGGTAACGAGCAGTACTTC. Amino acid sequence: CASSLPLEGNEQYF.